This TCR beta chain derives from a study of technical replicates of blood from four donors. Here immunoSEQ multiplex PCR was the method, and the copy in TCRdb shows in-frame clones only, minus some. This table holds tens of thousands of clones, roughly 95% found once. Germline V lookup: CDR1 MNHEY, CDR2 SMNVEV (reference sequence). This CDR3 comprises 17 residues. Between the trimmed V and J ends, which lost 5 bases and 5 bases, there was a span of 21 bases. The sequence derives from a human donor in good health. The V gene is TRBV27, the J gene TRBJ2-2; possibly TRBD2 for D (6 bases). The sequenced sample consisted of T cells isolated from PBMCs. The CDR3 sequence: CASSPIPLRGTTGELFF. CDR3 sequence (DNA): TGTGCCAGCAGTCCCATCCCTCTGCGCGGGACGACCGGGGAGCTGTTTTTT.